The T cell receptor beta chain described here comes from a study of T-cell memory formation after mild COVID-19. Findings and limits, study-wide: CM and EM subsets held most contracting CD4+ clones; EMRA held CD8+ ones. The appearance of some responding clones in pre-infection memory suggested that cross-reactive memory joined. Balance between CD4 and CD8 was seen in clones contracting day 15 to 85, and a CD4+ lean was seen in later expanders.

The CDR3 is 12 amino acids. Between the trimmed V and J ends, which lost 6 bases and 0 bases, there was a span of 6 bases. This clonotype was seen at least ten times. Its antigen is unidentified. TCRdb analysed the 5' RACE reads with MiXCR anew, one entry per CDR3 protein. The repertoire consists of 85,000 to 120,000 distinct CDR3 sequences, with over 10% occurring once and the leading ten covering around 30%. The material sequenced was PBMCs or a T cell subset sorted from them (not recorded which). This TCR was sampled from an adult woman who had mild COVID-19 (a few samples of this study predate the infection). Cell type and time point are not known. The chain carries TRBV12-3 or TRBV12-4 and TRBJ2-7; D unclear. CDR3 nucleotides: TGTGCCAGCAGCTCTAACTCCTACGAGCAGTACTTC. It is translated as CASSSNSYEQYF.